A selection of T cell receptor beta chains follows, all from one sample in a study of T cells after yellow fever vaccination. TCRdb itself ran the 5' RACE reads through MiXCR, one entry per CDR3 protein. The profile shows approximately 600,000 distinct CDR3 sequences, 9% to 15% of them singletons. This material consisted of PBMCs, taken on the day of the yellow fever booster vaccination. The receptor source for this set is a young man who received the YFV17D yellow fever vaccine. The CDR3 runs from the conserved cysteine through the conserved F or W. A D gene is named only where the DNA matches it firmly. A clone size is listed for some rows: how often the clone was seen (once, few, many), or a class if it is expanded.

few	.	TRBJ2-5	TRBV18	TGTGCCAGCTCACCTAGCTCGGGAGCAAACCAAGAGACCCAGTACTTC	CASSPSSGANQETQYF
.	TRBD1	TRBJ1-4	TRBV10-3	TGTGCCATCAGTTCAGGGGGCGAAAAACTGTTTTTT	CAISSGGEKLFF
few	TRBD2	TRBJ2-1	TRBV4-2	TGTGCCAGCAGCCACCCGACTAGCGGCTACAATGAGCAGTTCTTC	CASSHPTSGYNEQFF
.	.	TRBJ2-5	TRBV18	TGTGCCAGCTCACCAGGGGCCGTGAAAGAGACCCAGTACTTC	CASSPGAVKETQYF
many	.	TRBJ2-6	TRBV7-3	TGTGCCAGCAGCCCCCTGGGCGCTGGGGCCAACGTCCTGACTTTC	CASSPLGAGANVLTF
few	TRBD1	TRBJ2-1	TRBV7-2	TGTGCCAGCAGCTTGCAGAAGGGACAGGGTAATGAGCAGTTCTTC	CASSLQKGQGNEQFF
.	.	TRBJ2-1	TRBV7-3	TGTGCCAGCAGCCCCCGAGGGCTAGCAATGATGAATGAGCAGTTCTTC	CASSPRGLAMMNEQFF
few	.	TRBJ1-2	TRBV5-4	TGTGCCAGCAGCTCCCCCCGAGGGTGGGTGAATGGCTACACCTTC	CASSSPRGWVNGYTF
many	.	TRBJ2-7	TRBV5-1	TGCGCCAGCAGCTTGGCCCGGACCTACGAGCAGTACTTC	CASSLARTYEQYF
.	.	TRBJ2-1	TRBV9	TGTGCCAGCAGCGCCAGGGGACCATCATACAATGAGCAGTTCTTC	CASSARGPSYNEQFF
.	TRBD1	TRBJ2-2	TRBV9	TGTGCCAGCAGCGCCGACAGGGGGCCCACCGGGGAGCTGTTTTTT	CASSADRGPTGELFF
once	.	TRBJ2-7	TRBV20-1	TGCAGTGCCACGTCTGCGGAACCCTCCTACGAGCAGTACTTC	CSATSAEPSYEQYF
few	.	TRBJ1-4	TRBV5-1	TGCGCCAGCAGCTTTAATAGGGATCGCGAAAAACTGTTTTTT	CASSFNRDREKLFF
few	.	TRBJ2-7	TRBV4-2	TGTGCCAGCAGCCAAGATATGGGGGTAACCTACGAGCAGTACTTC	CASSQDMGVTYEQYF
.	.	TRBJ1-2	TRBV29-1	TGCAGCGTTGATGCCTCCGGAAGGGGTGGCTATGGCTACACCTTC	CSVDASGRGGYGYTF
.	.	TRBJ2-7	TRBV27	TGTGCCACCATAGGGGTTCGGGGCTCCGAGCAGTACTTC	CATIGVRGSEQYF
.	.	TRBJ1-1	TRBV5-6	TGTGCCAGCAGCTTCTCTCAGCTAGGGGTTGGAGACAAAGGGGCTTTCTTT	CASSFSQLGVGDKGAFF
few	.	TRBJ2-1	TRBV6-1	TGTGCCAGCACCACGGGTGAATACAATGAGCAGTTCTTC	CASTTGEYNEQFF
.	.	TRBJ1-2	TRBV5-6	TGTGCCAGCAGCCCTCCAGGGACTAACTATGGCTACACCTTC	CASSPPGTNYGYTF
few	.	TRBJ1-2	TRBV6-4	TGTGCCAGCACGGACAATCTGGGAGGCTACACCTTC	CASTDNLGGYTF
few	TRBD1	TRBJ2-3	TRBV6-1	TGTGCCAGCAGTGCGGGACAGGGCTTTAGCACAGATACGCAGTATTTT	CASSAGQGFSTDTQYF
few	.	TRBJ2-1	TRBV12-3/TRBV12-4	TGTGCCAGCAGTGTCTTTCAAGTGAACAATGAGCAGTTCTTC	CASSVFQVNNEQFF
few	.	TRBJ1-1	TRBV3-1	TGTGCCAGCAGCCGGGTAGGCGCTGAAGCTTTCTTT	CASSRVGAEAFF
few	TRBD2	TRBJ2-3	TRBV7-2	TGTGCCAGCAGCCCAAGGACTAGCGAGGATACGCAGTATTTT	CASSPRTSEDTQYF
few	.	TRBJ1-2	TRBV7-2	TGTGCCAGCAGCTTAGAACGTTTGGGGTGGAACTATGGCTACACCTTC	CASSLERLGWNYGYTF
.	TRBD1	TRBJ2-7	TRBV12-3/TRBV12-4	TGTGCCAGCAGCCCTAGGGGGACAGGGGGCTCCTACGAGCAGTACTTC	CASSPRGTGGSYEQYF
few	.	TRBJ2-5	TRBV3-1	TGTGCCAGCAGCAGCGTAAGGGCGGACCAAGAGACCCAGTACTTC	CASSSVRADQETQYF
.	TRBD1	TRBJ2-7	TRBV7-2	TGTGCCAGCAGCTCGGGACTTTCGACAGGGGCCTACGAGCAGTACTTC	CASSSGLSTGAYEQYF
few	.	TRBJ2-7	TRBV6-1	TGTGCCAGCAGACCCGACCCTCTAGACCGCTCTACGAAGCAGTACTTC	CASRPDPLDRSTKQYF
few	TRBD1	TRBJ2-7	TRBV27	TGTGCCAGCAGTTTATCGTCGACAGGGGAGGCCGAGCAGTACTTC	CASSLSSTGEAEQYF
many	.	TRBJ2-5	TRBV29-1	TGCAGCGTCCTTTCCGGGGGCGAGACCCAGTACTTC	CSVLSGGETQYF
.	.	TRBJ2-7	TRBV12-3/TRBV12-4	TGTGCCAGCAGTTCAGGACGGGGGAACCTACACTACGAGCAGTACTTC	CASSSGRGNLHYEQYF
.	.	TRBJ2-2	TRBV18	TGTGCCAGCTCACCTTATCAATACTTACAGGCCCCACAGAACACCGGGGAGCTGTTTTTT	CASSPYQYLQAPQNTGELFF
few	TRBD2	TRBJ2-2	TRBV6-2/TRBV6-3	TGTGCCAGCATTTTTAGCGGGACTACGAACACCGGGGAGCTGTTTTTT	CASIFSGTTNTGELFF
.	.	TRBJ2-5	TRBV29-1	TGCAGCCTCCGGGACGGCGAAGAGACCCAGTACTTC	CSLRDGEETQYF
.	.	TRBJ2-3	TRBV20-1	TGCAGTGCTTACCCCGGGGGGCTTTCGGATACGCAGTATTTT	CSAYPGGLSDTQYF
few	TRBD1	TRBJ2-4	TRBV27	TGTGCCAGCAGTATTACCCGGGACAGATTAGCCAAAAACATTCAGTACTTC	CASSITRDRLAKNIQYF
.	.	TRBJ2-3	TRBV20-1	TGCAGTGCTAGAGACGCGCGGGCTACACCAGATACGCAGTATTTT	CSARDARATPDTQYF
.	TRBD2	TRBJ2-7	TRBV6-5	TGTGCCAGCAGTTACCGCGGGAGAGGGTACGAGCAGTACTTC	CASSYRGRGYEQYF
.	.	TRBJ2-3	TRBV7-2	TGTGCCAGCAGCTTAGGCAACAGGGTAGTCGGAGATACGCAGTATTTT	CASSLGNRVVGDTQYF
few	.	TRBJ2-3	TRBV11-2	TGTGCCAGCAGCGCGCCGGGTCTATGGGCAAATACGCAGTATTTT	CASSAPGLWANTQYF
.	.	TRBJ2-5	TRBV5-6	TGTGCCAGCACCAGGTACCCGGACAGCCAAGAGACCCAGTACTTC	CASTRYPDSQETQYF
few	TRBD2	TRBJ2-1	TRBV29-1	TGCAGCGTTAAAACGGGACTAGCGGGCCTGAGAGTAAATGAGCAGTTCTTC	CSVKTGLAGLRVNEQFF